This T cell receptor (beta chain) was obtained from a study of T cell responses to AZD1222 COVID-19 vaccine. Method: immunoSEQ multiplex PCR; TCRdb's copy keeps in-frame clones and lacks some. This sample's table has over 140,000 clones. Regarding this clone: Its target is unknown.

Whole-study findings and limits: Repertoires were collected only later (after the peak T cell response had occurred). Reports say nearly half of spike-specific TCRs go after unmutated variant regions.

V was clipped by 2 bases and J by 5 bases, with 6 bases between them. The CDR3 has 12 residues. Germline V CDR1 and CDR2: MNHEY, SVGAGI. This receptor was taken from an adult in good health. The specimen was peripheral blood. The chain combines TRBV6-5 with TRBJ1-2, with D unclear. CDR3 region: CASSYGPYGYTF. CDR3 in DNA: TGTGCCAGCAGTTACGGTCCATATGGCTACACCTTC.